Below, 27 T cell receptor beta chains from the same sample are listed, as sequenced in a study of T cell repertoires in cytomegalovirus infection. No antigen is known for these receptors. TCRdb called the reads again in MiXCR, with one record for every CDR3 protein. The sample carries 65,000 to 85,000 distinct CDR3 sequences, about 26% recorded once. Material: CD8+ T cells from cultured PBMCs, obtained from culture after CMV antigen stimulation. The receptors were sampled from a human donor in good health (CMV status not recorded). Some clones in this sample may be carry-over from other donors' samples.

The chain joins TRBV10-1 to TRBJ2-1; D not resolved. The CDR3 runs 14 residues. V lost 2 bases to trimming and J lost 5 bases, with 10 bases between them. CDR1 is WNHNN and CDR2 is SYGVQD in the germline V gene (reference sequence). The CDR3 spells CASSEQSPDNEQFF. The CDR3 DNA sequence: TGCGCCAGCAGTGAGCAGTCTCCCGACAATGAGCAGTTCTTC.

This clonotype was seen repeatedly, ten times or more. The chain joins TRBV6-5 to TRBJ2-7; TRBD2 agrees at 7 bases. V lost 0 bases to trimming and J lost 5 bases; unmatched junction nucleotides: 10. Looked up from germline, CDR1 is MNHEY and CDR2 is SVGAGI. The CDR3 contains 16 residues. The CDR3 reads CASSYSKATSIHEQYF. The CDR3 nucleotides are TGTGCCAGCAGTTACTCGAAAGCGACTAGCATCCACGAGCAGTACTTC.

This chain links TRBV7-9 with TRBJ2-7, with 9 bases identical to TRBD1. The trim removed 5 bases at V and 2 bases at J, leaving 10 bases unmatched. The CDR3 has 16 residues. Germline V gene data show CDR1 as SEHNR and CDR2 as FQNEAQ (reference sequence). In DNA form, the CDR3 reads TGTGCCAGCAGCCAAGTCCGGGACAGGGCCACCTACGAGCAGTACTTC. Translated: CASSQVRDRATYEQYF. The variable domain in full, with the rest retrieved from reference TRBV7-9 and TRBJ2-7, is DTGVSQNPRHKITKRGQNVTFRCDPISEHNRLYWYRQTLGQGPEFLTYFQNEAQLEKSRLLSDRFSAERPKGSFSTLEIQRTEQGDSAMYLCASSQVRDRATYEQYFGPGTRLTVT.

This chain links TRBV27 with TRBJ1-6; TRBD1 is a possible D gene (5 bases). The germline CDR1 and CDR2 sequences are MNHEY and SMNVEV (reference sequence). The CDR3 is 16 amino acids. V lost 0 bases and J lost 7, with 13 bases in between. CDR3 sequence (DNA): TGTGCCAGCAGTTTATCGATGGGGGGTTACAATTCACCCCTCCACTTT. Translated: CASSLSMGGYNSPLHF.

The V gene is TRBV9, the J gene TRBJ2-7, with D unclear. The CDR3 is 13 residues long. In germline, CDR1 is SGDLS, CDR2 YYNGEE. V was trimmed by 2 bases and J by 0 bases, leaving 6 bases between them. CDR3 bases: TGTGCCAGCAGCGTTACAGACTCCTACGAGCAGTACTTC. Encoded protein: CASSVTDSYEQYF.

This clonotype came up a few times. The chain is built from TRBV29-1 and TRBJ2-7, with D perhaps matching TRBD2 (7 bases). Between the trimmed V and J ends, which lost 4 bases and 2 bases, there was a span of 15 bases. The CDR3 loop spans 14 amino acids. CDR1 is SQVTM and CDR2 is ANQGSEA in the germline V gene. The CDR3 nucleotides read TGCAGCGTTGGGCAGCGGGGACACACCTACGAGCAGTACTTC. Protein sequence: CSVGQRGHTYEQYF.

V usage is TRBV12-3 or TRBV12-4 and J usage is TRBJ1-5; 11 bases line up with TRBD1. The CDR3 loop spans 13 amino acids. Trimming cost V 6 bases and J 7 bases; bases outside gene matches: 2. The CDR3, as DNA: TGTGCCAGCAGCTGGACAGGGGGCCAGCCCCAGCATTTT. Its protein product is CASSWTGGQPQHF.

The rearrangement uses TRBV7-6 and TRBJ2-3; perhaps D is TRBD1 or TRBD2 (5 bases each). CDR3 length: 13 residues. Germline CDR1 reads SGHVS; CDR2 reads FNYEAQ. Trimming pared 5 bases from V and 2 bases from J, leaving 8 bases between. The CDR3 sequence: CASSAGTTDTQYF. The CDR3 region has the DNA TGTGCCAGCAGCGCCGGGACCACAGATACGCAGTATTTT.

The gene calls are TRBV12-5 and TRBJ1-5, with no clear D. The CDR3 consists of 17 residues. The V and J ends lost 3 bases and 5 bases respectively, with 20 bases between them. Germline CDR1 and CDR2: LGHNT and FRNRAP. CDR3 in amino acids: CASGFYPSAPVDQPQHF. CDR3 nucleotides: TGTGCTAGTGGTTTTTACCCGTCCGCACCGGTCGATCAGCCCCAGCATTTT.

The V gene is TRBV6-1, the J gene TRBJ2-1; 7 nucleotides agree with TRBD1. Germline V gene sequence: CDR1 MNHNS, CDR2 SASEGT. V shed 10 bases and J 5 bases; nucleotides not matched to a gene: 20. CDR3 length: 17 residues. CDR3 residues: CAIQKALGDRRHNEQFF. In DNA, the CDR3 is TGTGCCATCCAGAAAGCCCTAGGGGACAGAAGACACAATGAGCAGTTCTTC.

For the CDR3, the DNA is TGTGCCAGCAGCGAGATACAGGGGGCTACCAATCAGCCCCAGCATTTT. Protein sequence: CASSEIQGATNQPQHF. V gene TRBV27 combines with J gene TRBJ1-5, with TRBD1 matching 9 bases. CDR1 is MNHEY, CDR2 SMNVEV, per germline (reference sequence). This CDR3 is built from 16 residues. Losses at the gene ends were 6 bases for V and 3 bases for J; bases not matched to a gene: 9.

This chain connects TRBV27 to TRBJ1-2; 7 nucleotides line up with TRBD1. The CDR3 covers 16 residues. CDR1 and CDR2 (germline): MNHEY, SMNVEV (reference sequence). With V trimmed by 5 bases and J by 2 bases, 11 bases remained unmatched. CDR3 sequence reads: CASSTIQGVANYGYTF. CDR3 DNA: TGTGCCAGCAGTACGATCCAGGGGGTGGCCAACTATGGCTACACCTTC.

V is TRBV5-5 and J is TRBJ1-5; TRBD1 might be the D (5 bases). The germline gives CDR1 SGHKS, CDR2 YYEKEE (reference sequence). This CDR3 has 15 residues. V shed 0 bases and J shed 12 bases, with 19 bases lying between them. CDR3 sequence: CASSLGQFGWGNQHF. CDR3 bases: TGTGCCAGCAGCTTGGGCCAGTTTGGATGGGGCAACCAGCATTTT. Looking up the rest from reference TRBV5-5 and TRBJ1-5 gives the full variable domain: DAGVTQSPTHLIKTRGQQVTLRCSPISGHKSVSWYQQVLGQGPQFIFQYYEKEERGRGNFPDRFSARQFPNYSSELNVNALLLGDSALYLCASSLGQFGWGNQHFGDGTRLSIL.

This clonotype showed up just a few times. The rearrangement links TRBV11-2 to TRBJ2-3; D unresolved. The germline V gene encodes CDR1 SGHAT and CDR2 FQNNGV. This CDR3 is 14 amino acids long. V lost 3 bases and J lost 3, with 10 bases in between. CDR3 bases: TGTGCCAGCAGCTTCTATGGGGAAACAGATACGCAGTATTTT. This gives the protein CASSFYGETDTQYF.

In its sample, this clonotype was seen a few times. V gene TRBV6-6 combines with J gene TRBJ2-7; TRBD1 matches at 9 bases. CDR3 length equals 15 residues. Germline-derived CDR1 and CDR2 are MNHNY and SVGAGI (reference sequence). The ends lost 0 bases at V and 2 bases at J; junction bases unmatched: 2. The CDR3 sequence: CASSYSGTGTYEQYF. The CDR3 DNA follows: TGTGCCAGCAGTTACTCAGGGACAGGGACCTACGAGCAGTACTTC.

This clonotype came up a few times. The chain has TRBV27 and TRBJ2-1; D might be TRBD2 (5 bases). CDR1 and CDR2 (germline): MNHEY, SMNVEV (reference sequence). The CDR3 is made up of 13 amino acids. The V and J ends lost 2 bases and 12 bases respectively, with 14 bases between them. This CDR3 reads CASSLSPNRGQFF. Written as DNA, the CDR3 is TGTGCCAGCAGTTTAAGCCCTAACCGGGGGCAGTTCTTC.

This clonotype was recorded only once. The gene calls are TRBV5-6 and TRBJ1-3, with TRBD1 matching 7 bases. Trimming at V came to 4 bases and at J to 6 bases, leaving 7 bases not matched to a gene. The germline V gene has CDR1 SGHDT and CDR2 YYEEEE. This CDR3 spans 14 amino acids. CDR3 region: CASSPDRAANTIYF. CDR3 sequence (DNA): TGTGCCAGCAGCCCCGACAGGGCGGCAAACACCATATATTTT.

This rearrangement joins TRBV7-9 to TRBJ2-7; perhaps TRBD1 as D (5 bases). V was trimmed by 5 bases and J by 6 bases, leaving 20 bases between them. Germline V gene sequence: CDR1 SEHNR, CDR2 FQNEAQ (reference sequence). The CDR3 is 15 amino acids. CDR3: CASSARVLGQGEQYF. The CDR3 DNA sequence: TGTGCCAGCAGCGCCCGGGTTTTGGGGCAGGGCGAGCAGTACTTC.

This clonotype was picked up many times. This chain joins TRBV11-2 and TRBJ1-1; TRBD1 is a possible D gene (6 bases). The CDR3 has 15 amino acids. CDR1 is SGHAT, CDR2 FQNNGV, per germline. V lost 4 bases and J 4 bases, leaving 16 bases between the germline ends. In DNA, the CDR3 is TGTGCCAGCAGCTCCCAAGGGTCAGGGGCCACTGAAGCTTTCTTT. This encodes CASSSQGSGATEAFF.

CDR3 bases: TGTGCCATCAGTCTGGGGGCGGATAGCAATCAGCCCCAGCATTTT. Residues: CAISLGADSNQPQHF. J is TRBJ1-5 and V is TRBV10-3; perhaps TRBD1 as D (6 bases). The CDR3 runs 15 residues. V gave up 5 bases and J gave up 0 bases, with 11 bases separating them. The V gene's germline CDR1 is ENHRY and CDR2 SYGVKD.

Here the CDR3 reads CSARAGQGDTDTQYF. The CDR3 bases are TGCAGTGCTAGAGCAGGACAGGGAGACACAGATACGCAGTATTTT. V is TRBV20-1 and J is TRBJ2-3; 8 bases agree with TRBD1. The V gene's germline CDR1 is DFQATT and CDR2 SNEGSKA (reference sequence). With V trimmed by 1 base and J by 2 bases, 5 bases remained unmatched. The CDR3 length is 15 residues.

This clonotype has just a few counts. The chain has TRBV20-1 and TRBJ1-4, with 10 positions matching TRBD1. The CDR3 covers 17 residues. Germline V gives CDR1 DFQATT, CDR2 SNEGSKA (reference sequence). J gave up 5 bases and V 5 bases, and 14 bases lay outside the gene matches. The CDR3, as DNA: TGCAGTGCTGCCGAGGGACAGGGGACCTGGAAAAATGAAAAACTGTTTTTT. Its protein is CSAAEGQGTWKNEKLFF.

This sequence joins TRBV6-2 or TRBV6-3 and TRBJ2-7; D assignment may be TRBD1 or TRBD2 (6 bases each). The V end lost 0 bases, the J end lost 2 bases, and 11 bases lay between the germline ends. This CDR3 is 15 amino acids long. The V gene's germline CDR1 is MNHEY and CDR2 SVGEGT. The CDR3, as DNA: TGTGCCAGCAGTTACTCAGGGGGGCGGACCTACGAGCAGTACTTC. This codes for CASSYSGGRTYEQYF.

The chain recombines TRBV27 with TRBJ1-1, with TRBD1 as a possible D gene (6 bases). Germline CDR1 is MNHEY and CDR2 is SMNVEV (reference sequence). With 6 bases removed from V and 1 base from J, the gap between germline ends came to 9 bases. This CDR3 has 13 residues. This CDR3 is CASRRTENTEAFF. The CDR3 DNA follows: TGTGCCAGCAGGCGGACAGAGAACACTGAAGCTTTCTTT.

V usage is TRBV6-6 and J usage is TRBJ2-2, with D tentatively TRBD2 (7 bases). The CDR3 is 16 amino acids. Germline CDR1 and CDR2: MNHNY and SVGAGI (reference sequence). Trimming stripped 9 bases from V and 1 base from J, with 18 bases between. CDR3 residues: CASPEGGVQNTGELFF. CDR3 sequence (DNA): TGTGCCAGTCCCGAAGGGGGGGTCCAGAACACCGGGGAGCTGTTTTTT.

This clonotype was seen a handful of times. The rearrangement joins TRBV6-5 to TRBJ2-1; D possibly corresponds to TRBD1 (5 bases). Per germline, CDR1 MNHEY and CDR2 SVGAGI. This CDR3 region has 16 residues. V was trimmed by 2 bases and J by 4 bases, leaving 15 bases between them. Here the CDR3 reads CASSYTYQGSYNEQFF. The CDR3 DNA sequence: TGTGCCAGCAGTTACACATATCAGGGTTCTTACAATGAGCAGTTCTTC.

Regarding this clonotype: One end of the junction fails to match germline, which may point to a read error. V is TRBV6-1 and J is TRBJ1-1, with TRBD1 as a possible D gene (5 bases). Germline V gene sequence: CDR1 MNHNS, CDR2 SASEGT. The CDR3 sequence is 16 residues long. The CDR3: CASIPGIVIMNTEAFF. The CDR3 DNA is TGTGCTAGCATCCCAGGGATTGTGATCATGAACACTGAAGCTTTCTTT.